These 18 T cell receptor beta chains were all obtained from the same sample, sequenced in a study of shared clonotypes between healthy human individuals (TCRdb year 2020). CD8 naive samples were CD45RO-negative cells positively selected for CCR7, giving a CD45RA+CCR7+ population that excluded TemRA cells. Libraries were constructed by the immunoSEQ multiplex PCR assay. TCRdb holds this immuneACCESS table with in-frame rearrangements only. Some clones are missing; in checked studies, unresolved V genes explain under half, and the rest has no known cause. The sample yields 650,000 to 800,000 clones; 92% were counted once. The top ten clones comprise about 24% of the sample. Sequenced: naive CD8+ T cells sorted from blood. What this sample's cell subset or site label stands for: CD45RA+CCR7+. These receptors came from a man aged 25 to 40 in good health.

In DNA, the CDR3 is TGTGCCACCAGCAGATCCAGGGAGTATAGCAATCAGCCCCAGCATTTT. It is translated as CATSRSREYSNQPQHF. This rearrangement joins TRBV15 to TRBJ1-5; the D gene is possibly TRBD1 (5 bases). The CDR3 has 16 amino acids. V was pared by 2 bases and J by 0 bases, with 11 bases between. Germline CDR1 LNHNV, CDR2 YYDKDF (reference sequence).

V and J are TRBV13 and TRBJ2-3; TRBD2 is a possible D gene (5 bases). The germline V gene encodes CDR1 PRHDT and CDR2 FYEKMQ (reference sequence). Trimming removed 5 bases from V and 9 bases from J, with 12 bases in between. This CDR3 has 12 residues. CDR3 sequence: CASSVQTGTQYF. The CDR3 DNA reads TGTGCCAGCAGCGTACAAACGGGAACGCAGTATTTT.

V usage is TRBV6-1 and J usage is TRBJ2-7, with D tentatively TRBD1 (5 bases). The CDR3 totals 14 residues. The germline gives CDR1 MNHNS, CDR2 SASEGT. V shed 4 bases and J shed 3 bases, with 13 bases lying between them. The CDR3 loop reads CASSGTIGYYEQYF. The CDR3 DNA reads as TGTGCCAGCAGTGGGACAATCGGATACTACGAGCAGTACTTC.

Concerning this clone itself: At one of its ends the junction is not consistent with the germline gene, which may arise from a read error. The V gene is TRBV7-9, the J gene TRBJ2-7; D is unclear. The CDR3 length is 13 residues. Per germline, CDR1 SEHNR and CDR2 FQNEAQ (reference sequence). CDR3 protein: CASSRGNSHEQYF. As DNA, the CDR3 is TGTGCCAGCAGCCGTGGGAACTCCCACGAGCAGTACTTC.

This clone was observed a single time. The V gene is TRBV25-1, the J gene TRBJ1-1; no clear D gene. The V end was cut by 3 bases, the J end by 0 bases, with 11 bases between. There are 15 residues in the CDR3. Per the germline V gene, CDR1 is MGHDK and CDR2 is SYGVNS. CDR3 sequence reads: CASSEVGRVNTEAFF. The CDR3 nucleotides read TGTGCCAGCAGTGAGGTAGGGAGGGTGAACACTGAAGCTTTCTTT. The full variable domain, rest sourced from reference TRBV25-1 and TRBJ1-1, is EADIYQTPRYLVIGTGKKITLECSQTMGHDKMYWYQQDPGMELHLIHYSYGVNSTEKGDLSSESTVSRIRTEHFPLTLESARPSHTSQYLCASSEVGRVNTEAFFGQGTRLTVV.

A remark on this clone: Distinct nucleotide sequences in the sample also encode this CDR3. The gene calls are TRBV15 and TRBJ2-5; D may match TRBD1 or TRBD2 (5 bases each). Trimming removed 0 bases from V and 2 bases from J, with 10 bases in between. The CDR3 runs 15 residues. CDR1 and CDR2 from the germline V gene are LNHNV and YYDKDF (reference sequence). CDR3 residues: CATSRDRGVQETQYF. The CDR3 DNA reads TGTGCCACCAGCAGAGATCGAGGGGTACAAGAGACCCAGTACTTC.

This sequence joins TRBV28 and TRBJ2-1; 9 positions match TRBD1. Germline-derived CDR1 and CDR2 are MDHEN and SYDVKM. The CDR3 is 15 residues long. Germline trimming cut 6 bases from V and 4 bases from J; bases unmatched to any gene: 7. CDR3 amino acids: CASSGDRVYYNEQFF. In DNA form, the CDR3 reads TGTGCCAGCAGCGGGGACAGGGTCTATTACAATGAGCAGTTCTTC.

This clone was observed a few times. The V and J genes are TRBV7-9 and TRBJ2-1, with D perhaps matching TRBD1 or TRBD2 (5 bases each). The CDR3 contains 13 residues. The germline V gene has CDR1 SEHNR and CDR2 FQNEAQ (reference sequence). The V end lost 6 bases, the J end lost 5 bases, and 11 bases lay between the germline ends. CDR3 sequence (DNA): TGTGCCAGCAGGGGGGTGGGAAACAATGAGCAGTTCTTC. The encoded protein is CASRGVGNNEQFF.

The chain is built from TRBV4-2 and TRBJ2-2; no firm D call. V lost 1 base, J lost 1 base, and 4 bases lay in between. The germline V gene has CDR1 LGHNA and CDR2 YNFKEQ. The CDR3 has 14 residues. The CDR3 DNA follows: TGTGCCAGCAGCCAAGTAGAGAACACCGGGGAGCTGTTTTTT. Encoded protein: CASSQVENTGELFF.

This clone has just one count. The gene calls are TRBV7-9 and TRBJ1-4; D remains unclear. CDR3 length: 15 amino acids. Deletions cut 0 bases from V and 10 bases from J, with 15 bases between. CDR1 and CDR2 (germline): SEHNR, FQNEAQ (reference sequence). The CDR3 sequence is CASSLALAGDGKLFF. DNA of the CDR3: TGTGCCAGCAGCTTAGCGCTCGCGGGAGACGGAAAACTGTTTTTT.

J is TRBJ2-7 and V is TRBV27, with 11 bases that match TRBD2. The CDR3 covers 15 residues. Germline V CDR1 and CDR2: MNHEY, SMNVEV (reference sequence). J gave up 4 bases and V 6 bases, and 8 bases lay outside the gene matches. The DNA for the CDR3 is TGTGCCAGCAGGGTCGGGACTAGCGGAGAATACGAGCAGTACTTC. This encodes CASRVGTSGEYEQYF.

CDR3 coding DNA: TGTGCCAGCAGCTCGGACAGTGAAAAACTGTTTTTT. Its protein is CASSSDSEKLFF. V is TRBV7-9 and J is TRBJ1-4; D possibly corresponds to TRBD1 (6 bases). The V gene lost 4 bases and the J gene lost 7 bases, with 7 bases spanning the gap. Per the germline V gene, CDR1 is SEHNR and CDR2 is FQNEAQ (reference sequence). The CDR3 has 12 residues.

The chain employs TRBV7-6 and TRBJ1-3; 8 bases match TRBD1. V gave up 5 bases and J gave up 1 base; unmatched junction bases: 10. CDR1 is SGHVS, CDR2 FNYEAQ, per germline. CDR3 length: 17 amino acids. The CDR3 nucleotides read TGTGCCAGCAGCGCCCGGACAGGGAGGGGATCTGGAAACACCATATATTTT. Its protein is CASSARTGRGSGNTIYF.

This CDR3 is CASASDRDRVHEQFF. The CDR3 region has the DNA TGTGCCAGCGCCAGCGACCGGGACAGGGTGCATGAGCAGTTCTTC. The V gene is TRBV11-2, the J gene TRBJ2-1, with 9 bases matching TRBD1. The germline V gene has CDR1 SGHAT and CDR2 FQNNGV. V was pared by 8 bases and J by 8 bases, with 13 bases of the junction left unmatched. The CDR3 consists of 15 residues. Variable domain in full (rest from reference TRBV11-2 and TRBJ2-1): EAGVAQSPRYKIIEKRQSVAFWCNPISGHATLYWYQQILGQGPKLLIQFQNNGVVDDSQLPKDRFSAERLKGVDSTLKIQPAKLEDSAVYLCASASDRDRVHEQFFGPGTRLTVL.

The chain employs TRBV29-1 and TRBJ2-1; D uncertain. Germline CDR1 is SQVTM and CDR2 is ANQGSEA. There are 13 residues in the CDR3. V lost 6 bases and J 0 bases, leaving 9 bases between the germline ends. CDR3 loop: CSVERPSYNEQFF. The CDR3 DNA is TGCAGCGTCGAACGGCCCTCCTACAATGAGCAGTTCTTC.

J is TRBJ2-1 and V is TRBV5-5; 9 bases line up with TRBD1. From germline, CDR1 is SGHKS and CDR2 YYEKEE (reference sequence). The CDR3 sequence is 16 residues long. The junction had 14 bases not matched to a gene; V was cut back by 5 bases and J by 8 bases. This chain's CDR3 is CASSLSGQGSSDEQFF. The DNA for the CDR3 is TGTGCCAGCAGTCTTTCGGGACAGGGTTCATCCGATGAGCAGTTCTTC.

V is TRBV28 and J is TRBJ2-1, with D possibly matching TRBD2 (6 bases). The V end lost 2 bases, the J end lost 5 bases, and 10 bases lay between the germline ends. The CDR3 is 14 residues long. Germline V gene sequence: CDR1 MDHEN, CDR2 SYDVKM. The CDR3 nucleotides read TGTGCCAGCAGTTTAGTGGGACTTAACAATGAGCAGTTCTTC. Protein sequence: CASSLVGLNNEQFF.

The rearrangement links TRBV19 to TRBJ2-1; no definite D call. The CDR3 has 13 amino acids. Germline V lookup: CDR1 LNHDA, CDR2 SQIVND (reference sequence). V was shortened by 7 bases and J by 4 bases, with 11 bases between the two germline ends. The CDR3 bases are TGTGCCAGTACTAAGTCACGGTACAATGAGCAGTTCTTC. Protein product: CASTKSRYNEQFF.